The 18 T cell receptor beta chains presented below share a single source sample, sequenced in a study of T cells in women clearing cervical HPV infection (dated by TCRdb to the late 2010s). Library preparation used the immunoSEQ multiplex PCR assay. This is the immuneACCESS table as TCRdb keeps it, with only in-frame sequences that have V and J called. A part of the clones is gone; compared with another copy, unresolved V genes explain less than half, and the rest is unexplained. Per the sample table, the count is 35,000 to 45,000 clones. The ten largest clones take up 6% to 8.5% of the sample. The material sequenced was blood buffy coat. The origin of the receptors is a woman aged 18-70 years with a cervical HPV16 infection that either progressed to CIN3+ or cleared (not recorded which).

Of note for this clone: The read ends 3 residues shy of where the CDR3 ends; the end is completed using the germline J gene. The chain has TRBV5-1 and TRBJ2-7, with TRBD1 matching over 8 bases. This CDR3 contains 15 residues. The trim removed 4 bases at V and 5 bases at J, leaving 11 bases unmatched. CDR1 is SGHRS, CDR2 YFSETQ, per germline. The DNA read from the CDR3 is TGCGCCAGCAGCGCCTACCAGGGGGCATCGAACGAG. Protein product: CASSAYQGASNE. The CDR3 in full is CASSAYQGASNEQYF.

The CDR3 region is CAWNRGIEKLFF. The CDR3 bases that were read are TGTGCCTGGAATCGCGGGATTGAAAAA. The chain uses TRBV30 and TRBJ1-4; D remains unclear. The read is 3 residues too short to cover the CDR3 end, so that end is filled in from the germline J gene. Germline V lookup: CDR1 GTSNPN, CDR2 SVGIG (reference sequence). The CDR3 is 12 amino acids. Trimming pared 4 bases from V and 7 bases from J, leaving 10 bases between.

As to this clone: The CDR3 is cut off 3 residues early in the read; its end comes from the germline J gene. The chain uses TRBV4-1 and TRBJ1-2, with a possible D match to TRBD1 (5 bases). This CDR3 comprises 14 residues. Germline CDR1 MGHRA, CDR2 YSYEKL. The CDR3 reads CASSQEPLGVSYTF. The part of the CDR3 DNA that was read is TGCGCCAGCAGCCAAGAGCCCCTAGGGGTCAGC.

On this clone itself: The observed sequence ends 3 residues before the CDR3 terminus, with the missing tail filled in from the germline J gene. The V and J genes are TRBV9 and TRBJ2-3, with 11 bases identical to TRBD2. Germline V gives CDR1 SGDLS, CDR2 YYNGEE. There are 15 residues in the CDR3. With 0 bases clipped from V and 3 bases from J, the junction kept 0 bases outside the gene matches. The CDR3 DNA, read in part, is TGTGCCAGCAGCGTAGTAGCGGGAGGGACAGATACG. Residues: CASSVVAGGTDT. In full, the CDR3 reads CASSVVAGGTDTQYF.

The CDR3 is CSARSLAGDYEQYF. The CDR3 DNA, read in part, is TGCAGTGCTAGGAGTCTAGCGGGAGACTACGAG. The V and J genes are TRBV20-1 and TRBJ2-7; 10 bases line up with TRBD2. The read falls 3 residues short of the CDR3 end, and the missing part is taken from the germline J gene. CDR1 DFQATT and CDR2 SNEGSKA come from the germline V gene (reference sequence). The CDR3 length is 14 residues. V gave up 3 bases and J gave up 3 bases; unmatched junction bases: 5.

As concerns this clone: The observed sequence ends 3 residues before the CDR3 terminus, with the missing tail filled in from the germline J gene. The chain has TRBV7-9 and TRBJ1-1; 8 bases match TRBD1. Germline lookup yields CDR1 SEHNR and CDR2 FQNEAQ (reference sequence). This CDR3 spans 14 amino acids. Trimming took 1 base from V and 5 from J; bases not matched to a gene: 3. The CDR3 reads CASSLGTGRTEAFF. The CDR3 DNA, read in part, is TGTGCCAGCAGCTTAGGGACAGGGCGGACTGAA.

Concerning this clone itself: The observed sequence ends 3 residues before the CDR3 terminus, with the missing tail filled in from the germline J gene. The rearrangement uses TRBV2 and TRBJ1-5, with D perhaps matching TRBD1 (5 bases). Trimming took 6 bases from V and 2 from J, leaving 11 bases between them. The CDR3 has 14 residues. CDR1 and CDR2 from the germline V gene are SNHLY and FYNNEI. The CDR3: CASRETGGNQPQHF. The DNA read from the CDR3 is TGTGCCAGCAGAGAGACGGGGGGCAATCAGCCC.

In the case of this clone: The sequenced fragment ends 3 residues before the CDR3 boundary, so the rest is inferred from the germline J gene. The chain has TRBV29-1 and TRBJ1-1, with 7 bases aligning to TRBD1. CDR1 is SQVTM and CDR2 is ANQGSEA in the germline V gene. The CDR3 extends over 13 amino acids. The J segment lost 5 bases and the V segment lost 6 bases, leaving 9 bases of the junction unmatched. CDR3 DNA (partial): TGCAGCGTCGTTGACAGGGAGGGAACTGAA. Protein: CSVVDREGTE. The entire CDR3 protein is CSVVDREGTEAFF.

As for this clone: With the read ending 3 residues before the CDR3 end, the germline J gene is used to fill in that end. V gene TRBV7-8 combines with J gene TRBJ2-5; possible D gene TRBD1, 5 bases. From germline, CDR1 is SGHVS and CDR2 FQNEAQ. The CDR3 runs 12 residues. The part of the CDR3 DNA that was read is TGTGCCAGCAGCTGGGGCACAGATACC. Its protein is CASSWGTDT. The CDR3 in full is CASSWGTDTQYF.

Comments on this clone: Read sequence stops 3 residues before the CDR3 end, and the germline J gene provides the missing end. V and J are TRBV7-9 and TRBJ1-4; 7 bases match TRBD1. Germline CDR1 reads SEHNR; CDR2 reads FQNEAQ (reference sequence). This CDR3 comprises 13 residues. The CDR3 reads CASSFDRDSPLFF. The DNA read from the CDR3 is TGTGCCAGCAGCTTCGACAGGGATTCACCA.

Concerning this clone: The CDR3 end lies 3 residues beyond the end of the read and is filled in from the germline J gene. V and J are TRBV28 and TRBJ2-1; 7 bases line up with TRBD2. Germline CDR1 is MDHEN and CDR2 is SYDVKM. V dropped 6 bases and J dropped 3; count of bases not matched to a gene: 8. This CDR3 has 15 residues. CDR3 sequence reads: CASSTPAGVYNEQFF. The CDR3 DNA, read in part, is TGTGCCAGCAGCACCCCGGCGGGGGTCTACAATGAG.

A remark on this clone: The read gets to within 3 residues of the CDR3 end, and the germline J gene fills in the rest. The J gene is TRBJ2-1, the V gene TRBV20-1, with 9 bases fitting TRBD2. Germline V CDR1 and CDR2: DFQATT, SNEGSKA (reference sequence). The CDR3 totals 14 residues. V was clipped by 2 bases and J by 5 bases; unmatched bases: 4. CDR3 protein: CSARPASGDNEQFF. CDR3 DNA, as far as it was read: TGCAGTGCTAGACCGGCTAGCGGGGACAATGAG.

To note about this clone: From the germline J gene comes the end of the CDR3, since the read stops 3 residues before it. This sequence joins TRBV19 and TRBJ2-3, with 11 bases lining up with TRBD1. Looked up from germline, CDR1 is LNHDA and CDR2 is SQIVND (reference sequence). There are 17 residues in the CDR3. The CDR3 DNA, read in part, is TGTGCCAGTACCTGGACAGGGGGCTCTTATAGCAATCAGCCG. Its protein product is CASTWTGGSYSNQP. The complete CDR3 protein is CASTWTGGSYSNQPQYF.

Notes on this clone: The missing CDR3 end, 3 residues past where the read stops, is filled in from the germline J gene. The rearrangement uses TRBV2 and TRBJ1-2; no clear D. In germline, CDR1 is SNHLY, CDR2 FYNNEI. This CDR3 contains 14 residues. The CDR3 is CASREKPRTGGYTF. The sequenced part of the CDR3 DNA is TGTGCCAGCAGGGAAAAACCTCGAACGGGGGGC.

A note on this clone: The CDR3 extends 3 residues past the end of the read, so its final part is completed from the germline J gene. The V gene is TRBV10-1, the J gene TRBJ2-3, with 11 bases aligning to TRBD2. V dropped 0 bases and J dropped 1; count of bases not matched to a gene: 0. The germline V gene has CDR1 WNHNN and CDR2 SYGVQD (reference sequence). The CDR3 extends over 16 amino acids. The covered CDR3 bases are TGCGCCAGCAGTGAGTCGACTAGCGGGGGCACAGATACG. Translating gives CASSESTSGGTDT. In full, the CDR3 is CASSESTSGGTDTQYF.

Worth noting for this clone: The read gets to within 3 residues of the CDR3 end, and the germline J gene fills in the rest. The V call is TRBV20-1, the J call TRBJ2-1; 14 bases are shared with TRBD2. With 6 bases clipped from V and 5 bases from J, the junction kept 6 bases outside the gene matches. Germline-derived CDR1 and CDR2 are DFQATT and SNEGSKA (reference sequence). The CDR3 is 15 amino acids. CDR3 region: CSARTSGRYHNEQFF. The covered CDR3 bases are TGCAGTGCCAGGACTAGCGGGAGGTATCACAATGAG.

For this clone: The DNA ends 3 residues before the CDR3 does, and the rest of the CDR3 is filled in from the germline J gene. V usage is TRBV2 and J usage is TRBJ2-3, with 15 bases that match TRBD2. The germline V gene has CDR1 SNHLY and CDR2 FYNNEI. Trimming at V came to 3 bases and at J to 5 bases, leaving 3 bases not matched to a gene. This CDR3 is 16 amino acids long. The CDR3 DNA, read in part, is TGTGCCAGCAGTGACGGACTAGCGGGGGGGAGAGATACG. It translates to CASSDGLAGGRDT. The whole CDR3 reads CASSDGLAGGRDTQYF.

Details on this clone: The read finishes 3 residues shy of the CDR3 end, and the germline J gene is used to complete it. V usage is TRBV6-2 or TRBV6-3 and J usage is TRBJ1-2; D is unresolved. CDR3 length: 11 residues. The V gene's germline CDR1 is MNHEY and CDR2 SVGEGT. V was shortened by 5 bases and J by 7 bases, with 8 bases between the two germline ends. CDR3 amino acids: CASSSGGGYTF. The sequenced CDR3 bases are TGTGCCAGCAGTAGCGGTGGTGGC.